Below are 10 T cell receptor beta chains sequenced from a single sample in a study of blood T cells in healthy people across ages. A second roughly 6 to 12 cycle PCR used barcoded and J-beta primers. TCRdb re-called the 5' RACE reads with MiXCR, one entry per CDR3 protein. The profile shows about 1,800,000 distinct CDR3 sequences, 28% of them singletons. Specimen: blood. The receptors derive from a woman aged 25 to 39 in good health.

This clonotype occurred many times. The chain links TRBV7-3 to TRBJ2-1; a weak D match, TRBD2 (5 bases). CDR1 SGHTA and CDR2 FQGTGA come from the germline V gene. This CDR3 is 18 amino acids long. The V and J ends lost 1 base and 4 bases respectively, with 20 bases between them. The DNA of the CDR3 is TGTGCCAGCAGCTTAAAGGGCGGGCAGACTGGGCTTTACAATGAGCAGTTCTTC. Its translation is CASSLKGGQTGLYNEQFF. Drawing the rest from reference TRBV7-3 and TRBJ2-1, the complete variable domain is GAGVSQTPSNKVTEKGKYVELRCDPISGHTALYWYRQSLGQGPEFLIYFQGTGAADDSGLPNDRFFAVRPEGSVSTLKIQRTERGDSAVYLCASSLKGGQTGLYNEQFFGPGTRLTVL.

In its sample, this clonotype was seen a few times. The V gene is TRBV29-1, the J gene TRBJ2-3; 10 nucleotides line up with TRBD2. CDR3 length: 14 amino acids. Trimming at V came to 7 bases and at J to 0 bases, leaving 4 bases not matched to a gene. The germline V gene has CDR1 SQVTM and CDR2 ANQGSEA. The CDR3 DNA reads TGCAGCGGGGTGACTAGCGGGAGCACAGATACGCAGTATTTT. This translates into CSGVTSGSTDTQYF.

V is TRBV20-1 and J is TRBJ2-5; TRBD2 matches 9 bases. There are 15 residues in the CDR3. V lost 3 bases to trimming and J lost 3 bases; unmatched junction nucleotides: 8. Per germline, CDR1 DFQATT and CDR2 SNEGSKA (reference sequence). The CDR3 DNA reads TGCAGTGCTAGGTTTTGGGCTAGCGGGGAAGAGACCCAGTACTTC. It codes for CSARFWASGEETQYF.

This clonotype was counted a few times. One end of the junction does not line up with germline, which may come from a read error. CDR3 sequence (DNA): TGTGCTAGTGGCGTAAGTGGGACAGGGAACCCTGAAGCTTTCTTT. It yields the protein CASGVSGTGNPEAFF. V is TRBV12-5 and J is TRBJ1-1; the match to TRBD1 covers 9 bases. This CDR3 region has 15 residues. CDR1 LGHNT and CDR2 FRNRAP come from the germline V gene.

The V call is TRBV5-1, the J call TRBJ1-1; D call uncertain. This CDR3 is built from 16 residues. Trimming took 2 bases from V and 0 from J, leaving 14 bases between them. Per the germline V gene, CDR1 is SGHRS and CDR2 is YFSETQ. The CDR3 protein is CASSFPDPLLNTEAFF. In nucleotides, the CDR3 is TGCGCCAGCAGCTTCCCAGATCCCCTACTGAACACTGAAGCTTTCTTT.

The CDR3 coding sequence is TGTGCTAGTGGTTTGACTTCTCGACAGGCGGCCGAGCAGTACTTC. It translates to CASGLTSRQAAEQYF. This rearrangement joins TRBV12-5 to TRBJ2-5, with D possibly being TRBD1 (6 bases). The DNA end favors TRBJ2-7, so the J call may be wrong. Germline CDR1 and CDR2: LGHNT and FRNRAP. The CDR3 is 15 residues long.

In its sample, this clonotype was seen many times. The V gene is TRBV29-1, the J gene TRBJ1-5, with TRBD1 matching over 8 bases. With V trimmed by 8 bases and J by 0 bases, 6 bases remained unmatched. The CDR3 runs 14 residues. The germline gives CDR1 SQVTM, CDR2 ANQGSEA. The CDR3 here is CSIIQGASNQPQHF. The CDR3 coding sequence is TGCAGCATTATCCAGGGGGCTAGCAATCAGCCCCAGCATTTT.

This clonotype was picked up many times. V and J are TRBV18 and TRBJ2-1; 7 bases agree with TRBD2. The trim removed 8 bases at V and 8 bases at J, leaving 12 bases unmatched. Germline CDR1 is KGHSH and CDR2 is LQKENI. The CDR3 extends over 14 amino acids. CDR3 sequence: CASSPGLGRDEQFF. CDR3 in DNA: TGTGCCAGCAGCCCAGGACTGGGGAGGGATGAGCAGTTCTTC.

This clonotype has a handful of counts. The CDR3 sequence: CSASLGGGEQYF. The CDR3 nucleotides read TGCAGTGCGTCGCTAGGTGGTGGCGAGCAGTACTTC. The chain has TRBV20-1 and TRBJ2-4, with D unresolved. Matching the DNA end better, TRBJ2-7 makes the J call doubtful. Germline CDR1 DFQATT, CDR2 SNEGSKA (reference sequence). The CDR3 consists of 12 residues.

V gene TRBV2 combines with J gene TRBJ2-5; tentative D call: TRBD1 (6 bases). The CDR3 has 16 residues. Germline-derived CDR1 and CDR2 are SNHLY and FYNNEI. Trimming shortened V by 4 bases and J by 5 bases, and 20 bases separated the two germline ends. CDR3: CASSAGQGIVVETQYF. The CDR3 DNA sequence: TGTGCCAGCAGTGCGGGGCAGGGGATAGTGGTGGAGACCCAGTACTTC.